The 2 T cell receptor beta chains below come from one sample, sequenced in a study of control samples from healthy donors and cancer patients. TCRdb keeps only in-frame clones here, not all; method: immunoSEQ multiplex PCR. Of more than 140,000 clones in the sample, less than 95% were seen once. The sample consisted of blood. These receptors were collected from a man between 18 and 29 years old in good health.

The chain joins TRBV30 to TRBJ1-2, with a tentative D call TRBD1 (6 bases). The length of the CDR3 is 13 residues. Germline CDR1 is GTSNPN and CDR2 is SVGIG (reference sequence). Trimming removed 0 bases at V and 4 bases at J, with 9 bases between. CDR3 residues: CAWSVQGGYGYTF. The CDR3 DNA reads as TGTGCCTGGAGTGTACAGGGAGGCTATGGCTACACCTTC.

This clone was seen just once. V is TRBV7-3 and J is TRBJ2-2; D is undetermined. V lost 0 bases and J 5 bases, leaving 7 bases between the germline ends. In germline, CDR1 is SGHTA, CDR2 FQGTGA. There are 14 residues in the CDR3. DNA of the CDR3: TGTGCCAGCAGCTTAACGGGTGGAACCGGGGAGCTGTTTTTT. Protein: CASSLTGGTGELFF.